The TCR beta chain described here comes from a study of shared clonotypes between healthy human individuals. The donor cohort consisted entirely of Caucasian adults residing in Nashville, Tennessee. Clones were sequenced by immunoSEQ multiplex PCR, and TCRdb holds only the in-frame ones, with some missing. The sample shows around 700,000 clones, about two thirds of them seen only once. The germline gives CDR1 MDHEN, CDR2 SYDVKM. The CDR3 is 15 residues long. Between the trimmed V and J ends, which lost 1 base and 5 bases, there was a span of 14 bases. V gene TRBV28 combines with J gene TRBJ1-1; TRBD1 is a possible D gene (5 bases). What was sequenced was memory CD4+ T cells sorted from blood. Subset here: CD45RA-negative fraction. The TCR originated in a woman aged 25 to 39 in good health. CDR3 protein: CASSLLGEAGTEAFF. The CDR3 bases are TGTGCCAGCAGTTTATTGGGGGAGGCGGGGACTGAAGCTTTCTTT.